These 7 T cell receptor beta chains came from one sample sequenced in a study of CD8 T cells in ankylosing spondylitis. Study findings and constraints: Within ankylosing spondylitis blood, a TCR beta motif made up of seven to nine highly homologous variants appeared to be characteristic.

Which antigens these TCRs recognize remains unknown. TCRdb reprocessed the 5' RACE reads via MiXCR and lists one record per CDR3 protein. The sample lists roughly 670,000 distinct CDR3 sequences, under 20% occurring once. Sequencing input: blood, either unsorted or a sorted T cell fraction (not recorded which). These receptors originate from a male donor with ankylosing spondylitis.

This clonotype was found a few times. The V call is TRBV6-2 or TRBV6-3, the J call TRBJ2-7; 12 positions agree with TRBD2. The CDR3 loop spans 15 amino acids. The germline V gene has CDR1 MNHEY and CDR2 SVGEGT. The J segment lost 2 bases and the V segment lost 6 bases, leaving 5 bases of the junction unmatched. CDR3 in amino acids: CASSRTSGDTYEQYF. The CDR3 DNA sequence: TGTGCCAGCAGCCGGACTAGCGGGGACACCTACGAGCAGTACTTC.

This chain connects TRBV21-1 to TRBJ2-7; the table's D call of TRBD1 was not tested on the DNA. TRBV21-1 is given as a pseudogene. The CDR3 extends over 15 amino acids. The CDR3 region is CASRDRDRESCEQYF. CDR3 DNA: TGTGCCAGCAGGGACCGGGACAGGGAATCATGCGAGCAGTACTTC.

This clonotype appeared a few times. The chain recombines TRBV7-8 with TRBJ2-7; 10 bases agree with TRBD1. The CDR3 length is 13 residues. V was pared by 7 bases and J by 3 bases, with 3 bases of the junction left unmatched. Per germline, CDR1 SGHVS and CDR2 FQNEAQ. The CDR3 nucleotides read TGTGCCAGCATGGGGGACAGGGGCTACGAGCAGTACTTC. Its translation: CASMGDRGYEQYF.

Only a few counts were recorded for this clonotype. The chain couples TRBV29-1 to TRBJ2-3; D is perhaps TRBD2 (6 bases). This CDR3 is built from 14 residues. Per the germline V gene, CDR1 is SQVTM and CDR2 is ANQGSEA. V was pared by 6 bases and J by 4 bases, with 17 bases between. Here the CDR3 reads CSVDRGNAADTQYF. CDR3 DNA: TGCAGCGTGGATCGCGGGAATGCTGCAGATACGCAGTATTTT.

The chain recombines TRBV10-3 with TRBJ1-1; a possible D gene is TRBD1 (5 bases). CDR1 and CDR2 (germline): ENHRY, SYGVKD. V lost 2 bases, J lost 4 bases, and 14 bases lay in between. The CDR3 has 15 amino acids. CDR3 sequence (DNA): TGTGCCATCAGTGAGGGTCAGGGCTTGGGCACTGAAGCTTTCTTT. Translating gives CAISEGQGLGTEAFF.

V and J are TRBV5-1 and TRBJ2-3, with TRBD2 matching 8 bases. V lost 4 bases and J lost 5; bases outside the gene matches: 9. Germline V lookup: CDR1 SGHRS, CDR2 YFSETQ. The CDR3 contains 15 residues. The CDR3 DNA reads TGCGCCAGCAGCCCCGGGGGGGCCGCGATAGATACGCAGTATTTT. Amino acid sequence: CASSPGGAAIDTQYF.

CDR3 bases: TGTGCCAGCAGTTTAAAATACTCTAACTATGGCTACACCTTC. This gives the protein CASSLKYSNYGYTF. The gene calls are TRBV27 and TRBJ1-2; no clear D. Germline lookup yields CDR1 MNHEY and CDR2 SMNVEV (reference sequence). This CDR3 spans 14 amino acids. The ends were cut back, 2 bases at V and 0 bases at J, with 7 bases in the middle.